The clone carrying this TCR beta chain appeared once. What it recognizes is unknown. No conserved phenylalanine or tryptophan is present at the end of the CDR3, so a read error is the likely explanation. The DNA is left out, because the CDR3 cannot be placed on it with certainty; the CDR3 is given as TCRdb lists it. TCR beta VDJ and CDR3 profiling used genomic DNA as template. TCRdb re-derived calls from the reads in MiXCR, one entry per CDR3 protein. The repertoire has 200,000 to 300,000 distinct CDR3 sequences, more than 40% of them found once; the top ten carry approximately 7.8%. These data originate in a study of CD8+CD57+ T cells in acquired aplastic anemia. Findings and caveats of the study: There were approximately 27 CD8+ CDR3 sequences that occurred in both patients and controls.

Only patients with CD8+CD57+ cell expansion on flow cytometry were chosen for sequencing. Material: sorted CD4+, CD8+, or CD8+CD57+ T cells (not recorded which) from PBMCs. This sequence was found in a human donor with aplastic anemia.

This CDR3 is CAGSLDRDANTGELDL. The chain is built from TRBV7-9 and TRBJ2-2; TRBD1, as called in the table, went unchecked against the DNA. Including both end residues, the CDR3 is 16 amino acids long. The germline CDR1 and CDR2 sequences are SEHNR and FQNEAQ (reference sequence).